A selection of T cell receptor beta chains follows, all from one sample in a study of cytomegalovirus exposure and HLA in healthy donors. The data were produced by immunoSEQ multiplex PCR, yet TCRdb's version contains in-frame clones alone and is incomplete. This sample has some 200,000 clones, with roughly nine tenths found just once. Input material: PBMCs. These receptors were taken from a man aged 25-45 years in good health and CMV-seropositive. Both conserved end residues are part of each CDR3. The D gene is left open where the match is weak. The size entry is marked missing in some rows and otherwise reads once, few, many or a size class.

DNA	CDR3	J	D	size	V
TGTGCCAGTAGTACGGACAGAACAGATACGCAGTATTTT	CASSTDRTDTQYF	TRBJ2-3	NA	once	TRBV19
TGTGCCAGCAGCTTCCTGGGACTAGCGGGAGGAGGGGGTTACAATGAGCAGTTCTTC	CASSFLGLAGGGGYNEQFF	TRBJ2-1	TRBD2	NA	TRBV5-4
TGTGCCAGCGGAGGGGGGTCCACTGAAGCTTTCTTT	CASGGGSTEAFF	TRBJ1-1	NA	NA	TRBV9
TGTGCCAGTAGTACCCGGACAATCAACACTGAAGCTTTCTTT	CASSTRTINTEAFF	TRBJ1-1	NA	NA	TRBV19
TGCGCCAGCAGCTTGACCCCCAGCGGGGGGGCTCAGTACTTC	CASSLTPSGGAQYF	TRBJ2-5	TRBD2	NA	TRBV5-1
TGTGCCAGCAGTCGAGAGGTCGGTGTCCAAGAGACCCAGTACTTC	CASSREVGVQETQYF	TRBJ2-5	NA	NA	TRBV5-4
TGTGCCAGCAGCCCTGGACTTGGGCACACAGATACGCAGTATTTT	CASSPGLGHTDTQYF	TRBJ2-3	NA	medium-sized	TRBV7-3
TGTGCCAGCAGTTATCGGAGGCAGGATCAGCCCCAGCATTTT	CASSYRRQDQPQHF	TRBJ1-5	NA	NA	TRBV6-5
TGTGCCAGCAGCTTTACTAGCGGGAGGGCCGATGAGCAGTTCTTC	CASSFTSGRADEQFF	TRBJ2-1	TRBD2	NA	TRBV9
TGTGCCAGCAGCGTGGGACAATCCTCCTACAATGAGCAGTTCTTC	CASSVGQSSYNEQFF	TRBJ2-1	NA	few	TRBV9
TGCAGCGTTCAACAGTCAGGGGGCAATGAGCAGTTCTTC	CSVQQSGGNEQFF	TRBJ2-1	TRBD1	once	TRBV29-1
TGTGCCAGCAGTGAAGGGGGTTTGCAGGAGACCCAGTACTTC	CASSEGGLQETQYF	TRBJ2-5	NA	NA	TRBV6-1
TGTGCCAGTAATTTGGCAGCTTCTTCCTCTGGAAACACCATATATTTT	CASNLAASSSGNTIYF	TRBJ1-3	NA	NA	TRBV19
TGTGCCAGCAGCTTAAGCCCAACTAGCGGGAACTCCTACGAGCAGTACTTC	CASSLSPTSGNSYEQYF	TRBJ2-7	TRBD2	NA	TRBV7-9
TGTGCCAGTAGAGCCGTTGGGGGGGGACAAGAGACCCAGTACTTC	CASRAVGGGQETQYF	TRBJ2-5	TRBD2	few	TRBV19
TGTGCCAGCAGCCAGGGACAGGGTGGGGAAAAACTGTTTTTT	CASSQGQGGEKLFF	TRBJ1-4	TRBD1	NA	TRBV7-2